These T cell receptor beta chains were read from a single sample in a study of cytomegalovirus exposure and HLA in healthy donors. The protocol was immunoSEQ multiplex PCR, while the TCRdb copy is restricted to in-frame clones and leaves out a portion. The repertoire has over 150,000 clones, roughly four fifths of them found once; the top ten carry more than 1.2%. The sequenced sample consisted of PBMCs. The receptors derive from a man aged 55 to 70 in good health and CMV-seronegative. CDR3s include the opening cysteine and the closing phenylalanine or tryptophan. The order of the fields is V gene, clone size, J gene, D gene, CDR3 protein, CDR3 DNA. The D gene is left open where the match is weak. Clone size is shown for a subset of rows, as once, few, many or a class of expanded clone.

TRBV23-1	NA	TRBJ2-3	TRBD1	CASRPLTGGATTDTQYF	TGCGCCAGCAGACCCCTTACAGGGGGCGCGACGACAGATACGCAGTATTTT
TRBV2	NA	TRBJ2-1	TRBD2	CASSETIAGAYNEQFF	TGTGCCAGCAGTGAAACCATAGCGGGGGCCTACAATGAGCAGTTCTTC
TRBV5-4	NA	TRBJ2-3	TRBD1	CASSFRGGRTDTQYF	TGTGCCAGCAGCTTCCGAGGGGGCAGGACAGATACGCAGTATTTT
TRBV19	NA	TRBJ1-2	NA	CASSKNFIGVAYGYTF	TGTGCCAGTAGTAAGAACTTTATCGGGGTTGCTTATGGCTACACCTTC
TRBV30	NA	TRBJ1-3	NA	CAWTGINGNTIYF	TGTGCCTGGACAGGGATAAATGGAAACACCATATATTTT
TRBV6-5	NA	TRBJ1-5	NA	CASSPQYSNQPQHF	TGTGCCAGCAGCCCACAGTATAGCAATCAGCCCCAGCATTTT
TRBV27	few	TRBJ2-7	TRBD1	CASSAMGQGPSYEQYF	TGTGCCAGCAGCGCTATGGGACAGGGGCCCTCCTACGAGCAGTACTTC
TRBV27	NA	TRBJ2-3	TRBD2	CASRKTSGRETDTQYF	TGTGCCAGCAGAAAGACTAGCGGGAGGGAGACAGATACGCAGTATTTT
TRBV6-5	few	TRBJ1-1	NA	CASRRTGMNTEAFF	TGTGCCAGCAGGCGCACAGGGATGAACACTGAAGCTTTCTTT
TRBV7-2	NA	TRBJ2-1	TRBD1	CASSLGTGRSNEQFF	TGTGCCAGCAGCTTAGGGACAGGGAGAAGTAATGAGCAGTTCTTC
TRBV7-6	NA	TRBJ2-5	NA	CASSFEVTGEQYF	TGTGCCAGCAGCTTTGAGGTTACTGGGGAGCAGTACTTC
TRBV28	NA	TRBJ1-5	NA	CASRRPGRNQPQHF	TGTGCCAGCAGGCGCCCAGGGCGAAATCAGCCCCAGCATTTT
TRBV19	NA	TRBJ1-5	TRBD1	CASRWAGGEQPQHF	TGTGCCAGTAGATGGGCAGGGGGTGAACAGCCCCAGCATTTT
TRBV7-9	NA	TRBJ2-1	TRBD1	CASSSTRTGSSYNEQFF	TGTGCCAGCAGCTCAACGCGGACAGGGAGCTCCTACAATGAGCAGTTCTTC
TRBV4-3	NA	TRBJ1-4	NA	CASSQEFPAEEKLFF	TGCGCCAGCAGCCAAGAATTCCCGGCGGAGGAAAAACTGTTTTTT
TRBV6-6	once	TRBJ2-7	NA	CASSYREFLEQYF	TGTGCCAGCAGTTACCGGGAATTCCTCGAGCAGTACTTC
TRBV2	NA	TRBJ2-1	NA	CASTGVREDYNEQFF	TGTGCCAGCACGGGGGTCAGGGAGGACTACAATGAGCAGTTCTTC
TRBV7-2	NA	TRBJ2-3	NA	CASSLARNTDTQYF	TGTGCCAGCAGCTTAGCGCGCAACACAGATACGCAGTATTTT
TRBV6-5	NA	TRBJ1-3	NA	CASSYVEYGNTIYF	TGTGCCAGCAGTTACGTGGAGTATGGAAACACCATATATTTT
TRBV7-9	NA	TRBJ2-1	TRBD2	CASSFGGSSYNEQFF	TGTGCCAGCAGCTTCGGGGGGTCGTCCTACAATGAGCAGTTCTTC
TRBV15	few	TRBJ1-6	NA	CATSPRTGTNSPLHF	TGTGCCACCAGCCCCCGCACAGGGACAAATTCACCCCTCCACTTT
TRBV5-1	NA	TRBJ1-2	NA	CASSLAPSRRQNYGYTF	TGCGCCAGCAGCTTGGCTCCTTCCAGGAGGCAGAACTATGGCTACACCTTC
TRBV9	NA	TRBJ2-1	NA	CASSVGSAINEQFF	TGTGCCAGCAGCGTAGGGTCCGCGATCAATGAGCAGTTCTTC
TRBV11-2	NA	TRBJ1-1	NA	CASSRGRWGRGTEAFF	TGTGCCAGCAGCAGAGGCAGATGGGGGAGGGGAACTGAAGCTTTCTTT
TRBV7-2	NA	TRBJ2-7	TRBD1	CASRTGAEQYF	TGTGCCAGCAGGACAGGGGCCGAGCAGTACTTC
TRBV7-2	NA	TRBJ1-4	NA	CASSLGRANEKLFF	TGTGCCAGCAGCTTAGGCAGGGCCAATGAAAAACTGTTTTTT
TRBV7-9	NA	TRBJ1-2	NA	CASSLGSFLNYGYTF	TGTGCCAGCAGCTTGGGCTCTTTTCTTAACTATGGCTACACCTTC
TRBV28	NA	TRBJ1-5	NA	CASSSSGQPQHF	TGTGCCAGCAGTTCATCAGGGCAGCCCCAGCATTTT
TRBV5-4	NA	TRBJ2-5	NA	CATTERGGAETQYF	TGTGCTACCACCGAGAGGGGGGGGGCAGAGACCCAGTACTTC
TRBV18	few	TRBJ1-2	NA	CASSPSTATNYGYTF	TGTGCCAGCTCACCGTCGACAGCCACTAACTATGGCTACACCTTC
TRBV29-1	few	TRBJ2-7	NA	CSVGRDGTYEQYF	TGCAGCGTCGGGCGGGACGGAACCTACGAGCAGTACTTC
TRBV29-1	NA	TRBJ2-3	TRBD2	CSVEDPSGEINTQYF	TGCAGCGTTGAAGATCCTAGCGGGGAGATAAATACGCAGTATTTT
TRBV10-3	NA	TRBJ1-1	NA	CAISANGGSNTEAFF	TGTGCCATCAGTGCAAACGGCGGTTCTAACACTGAAGCTTTCTTT
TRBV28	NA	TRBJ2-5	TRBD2	CASSNPGGPQAQYF	TGTGCCAGCAGTAACCCGGGGGGGCCCCAGGCGCAGTACTTC
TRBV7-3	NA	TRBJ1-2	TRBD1	CASSEDRATYGYTF	TGTGCCAGCAGCGAGGACAGGGCGACCTATGGCTACACCTTC
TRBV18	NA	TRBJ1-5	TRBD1	CASSRARGLDQPQHF	TGTGCCAGCTCACGTGCCAGGGGGCTTGATCAGCCCCAGCATTTT
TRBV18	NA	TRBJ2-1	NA	CASSPPSDNNEQFF	TGTGCCAGCTCACCACCGTCAGATAACAATGAGCAGTTCTTC
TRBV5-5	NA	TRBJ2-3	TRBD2	CASSQISGRFFSTDTQYF	TGTGCCAGCAGCCAAATAAGCGGGAGGTTTTTCAGCACAGATACGCAGTATTTT
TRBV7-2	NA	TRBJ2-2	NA	CAREGGANTGELFF	TGTGCTAGGGAGGGGGGCGCGAACACCGGGGAGCTGTTTTTT
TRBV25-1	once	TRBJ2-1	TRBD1	CASSGRGQGSYNEQFF	TGTGCCAGCAGCGGACGAGGACAGGGCTCCTACAATGAGCAGTTCTTC
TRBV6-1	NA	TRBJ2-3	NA	CASSEALDRRDTDTQYF	TGTGCCAGCAGTGAAGCACTTGACAGGCGAGACACAGATACGCAGTATTTT
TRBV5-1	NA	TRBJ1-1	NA	CASSVTGTYNTEAFF	TGCGCCAGCAGCGTCACCGGGACATACAACACTGAAGCTTTCTTT
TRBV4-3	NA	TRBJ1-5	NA	CASSRTDDQPQHF	TGCGCCAGCAGCCGGACAGATGATCAGCCCCAGCATTTT
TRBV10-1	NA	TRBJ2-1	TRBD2	CASSESATGFSSGRSLSYNEQFF	TGCGCCAGCAGTGAGAGTGCGACAGGGTTTTCCAGCGGGAGGTCCCTCAGCTACAATGAGCAGTTCTTC
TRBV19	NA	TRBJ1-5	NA	CASSILTGRPQHF	TGTGCCAGTAGTATCCTAACAGGTCGACCCCAGCATTTT
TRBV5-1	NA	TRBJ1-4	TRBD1	CASSDPTGGNEKLFF	TGCGCCAGCAGCGACCCGACAGGGGGGAATGAAAAACTGTTTTTT
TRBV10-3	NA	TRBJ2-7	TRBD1	CAISGSGTGGFNAYEQYF	TGTGCCATCAGTGGGTCTGGGACAGGGGGCTTTAACGCCTACGAGCAGTACTTC
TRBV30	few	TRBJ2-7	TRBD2	CAWSVGLAGTYEQYF	TGTGCCTGGAGTGTAGGGCTAGCGGGAACCTACGAGCAGTACTTC
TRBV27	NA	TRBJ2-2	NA	CASSLLGHDTGELFF	TGTGCCAGCAGTTTACTGGGACACGACACCGGGGAGCTGTTTTTT
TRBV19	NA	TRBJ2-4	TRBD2	CASSLGRVSQNIQYF	TGTGCCAGTAGCCTGGGGAGGGTGAGCCAAAACATTCAGTACTTC
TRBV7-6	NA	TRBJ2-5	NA	CASTFPRGANQETQYF	TGTGCCAGCACCTTCCCCCGGGGGGCGAACCAAGAGACCCAGTACTTC
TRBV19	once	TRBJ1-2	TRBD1	CASSIPGTGGGWNYGYTF	TGTGCCAGTAGTATCCCCGGGACAGGGGGCGGTTGGAACTATGGCTACACCTTC
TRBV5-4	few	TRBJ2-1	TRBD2	CASSSVAGGIYNEQFF	TGTGCCAGCAGCTCCGTAGCGGGGGGAATTTACAATGAGCAGTTCTTC
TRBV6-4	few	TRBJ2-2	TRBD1	CASSATGGRTANTGELFF	TGTGCCAGCAGTGCTACAGGGGGGCGGACAGCGAACACCGGGGAGCTGTTTTTT
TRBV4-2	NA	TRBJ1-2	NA	CASSQEGVGYGYTF	TGTGCCAGCAGCCAAGAAGGGGTCGGCTATGGCTACACCTTC